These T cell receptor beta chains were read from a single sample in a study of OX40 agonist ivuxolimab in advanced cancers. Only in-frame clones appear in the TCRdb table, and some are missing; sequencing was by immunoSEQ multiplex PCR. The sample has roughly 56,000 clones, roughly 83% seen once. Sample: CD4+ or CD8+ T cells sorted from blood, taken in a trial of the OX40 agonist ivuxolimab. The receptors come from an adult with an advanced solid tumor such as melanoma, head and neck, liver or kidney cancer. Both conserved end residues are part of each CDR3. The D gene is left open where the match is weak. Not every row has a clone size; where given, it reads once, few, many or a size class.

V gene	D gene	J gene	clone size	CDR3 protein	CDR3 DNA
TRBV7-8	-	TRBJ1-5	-	CASSLGDNINQPQHF	TGTGCCAGCAGCTTAGGGGACAATATTAATCAGCCCCAGCATTTT
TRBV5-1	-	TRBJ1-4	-	CASSEQNNEKLFF	TGCGCCAGCAGTGAACAGAATAATGAAAAACTGTTTTTT
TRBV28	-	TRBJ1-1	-	CASWDATASNTEAFF	TGTGCCAGCTGGGACGCGACGGCATCGAACACTGAAGCTTTCTTT
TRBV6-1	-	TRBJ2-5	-	CASSVWAGFQETQYF	TGTGCCAGCAGTGTGTGGGCAGGCTTCCAAGAGACCCAGTACTTC
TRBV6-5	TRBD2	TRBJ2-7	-	CASSLLAGGPYEQYF	TGTGCCAGCAGCCTACTAGCGGGAGGGCCCTACGAGCAGTACTTC
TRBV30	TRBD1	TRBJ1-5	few	CAWARGGNQPQHF	TGTGCCTGGGCCAGGGGGGGAAATCAGCCCCAGCATTTT
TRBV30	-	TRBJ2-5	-	CAWTRPLDQETQYF	TGTGCCTGGACCCGACCCCTGGACCAAGAGACCCAGTACTTC
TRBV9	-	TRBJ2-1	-	CASSVVVQGNEQFF	TGTGCCAGCAGCGTAGTTGTGCAGGGAAATGAGCAGTTCTTC
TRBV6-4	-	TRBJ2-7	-	CASTPSGGEQYF	TGTGCCAGCACCCCGTCGGGCGGGGAGCAGTACTTC
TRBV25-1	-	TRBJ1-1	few	CASSDQTLARRAFF	TGTGCCAGCAGTGACCAGACACTGGCTAGAAGAGCTTTCTTT
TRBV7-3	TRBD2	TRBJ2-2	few	CASSQDAGVGELFF	TGTGCCAGCAGCCAAGACGCGGGAGTCGGGGAGCTGTTTTTT
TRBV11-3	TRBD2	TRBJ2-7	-	CASSPIAGLEQYF	TGTGCCAGCAGCCCCATAGCGGGTTTGGAGCAGTACTTC
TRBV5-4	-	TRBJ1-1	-	CASSIERGRGTEAFF	TGTGCCAGCAGCATAGAACGAGGGAGGGGCACTGAAGCTTTCTTT
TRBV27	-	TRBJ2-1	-	CASSWGAREYEQFF	TGTGCCAGCAGTTGGGGCGCACGAGAGTATGAGCAGTTCTTC
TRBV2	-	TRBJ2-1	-	CASSDRTTGRHNRRFF	TGTGCCAGCAGTGACCGAACGACAGGAAGACACAACAGACGGTTCTTC
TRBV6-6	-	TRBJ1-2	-	CASSYSGVQDGYTF	TGTGCCAGCAGTTACTCGGGAGTGCAGGACGGCTACACCTTC
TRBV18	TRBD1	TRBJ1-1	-	CASSPGTDTEAFF	TGTGCCAGCTCACCCGGGACAGACACTGAAGCTTTCTTT
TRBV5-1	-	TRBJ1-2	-	CASSLSNSGRGYTF	TGCGCCAGCAGCTTGAGCAACTCTGGGCGGGGCTACACCTTC
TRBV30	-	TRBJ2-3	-	CAWSVTGGDTQYF	TGTGCCTGGAGTGTAACCGGTGGGGATACGCAGTATTTT
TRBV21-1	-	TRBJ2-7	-	CASSLPEVGIRSYEQYF	TGTGCCAGCAGCCTTCCCGAGGTCGGGATCAGATCCTACGAGCAGTACTTC
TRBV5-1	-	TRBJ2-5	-	CASHEGSEETQYF	TGCGCCAGCCACGAAGGCAGTGAAGAGACCCAGTACTTC
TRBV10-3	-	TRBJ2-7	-	CAAGRDPYEQYF	TGTGCGGCGGGACGAGATCCCTACGAGCAGTACTTC
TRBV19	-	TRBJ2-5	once	CASSIGLGRGETQYF	TGTGCCAGTAGTATAGGGTTGGGCAGGGGTGAGACCCAGTACTTC
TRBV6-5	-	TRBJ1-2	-	CASSVGPQNYGYTF	TGTGCCAGCAGTGTGGGACCCCAGAACTATGGCTACACCTTC
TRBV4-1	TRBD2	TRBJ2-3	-	CASSQISSGNFGDTQYF	TGCGCCAGCAGCCAAATTTCTAGCGGGAACTTCGGGGATACGCAGTATTTT
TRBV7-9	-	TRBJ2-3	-	CASSFGRERTDTQYF	TGTGCCAGCAGCTTTGGGCGGGAACGCACAGATACGCAGTATTTT
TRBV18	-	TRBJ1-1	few	CASSPDRLPEAFF	TGTGCCAGCTCACCAGACAGACTACCTGAAGCTTTCTTT
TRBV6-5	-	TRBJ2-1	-	CASSIAGAGTNEQFF	TGTGCCAGCAGCATAGCAGGGGCTGGGACCAATGAGCAGTTCTTC
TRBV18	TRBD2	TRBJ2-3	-	CASSPATSGYTDTQYF	TGTGCCAGCTCACCTGCGACTAGCGGATACACAGATACGCAGTATTTT
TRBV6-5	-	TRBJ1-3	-	CASSYDREPGNTIYF	TGTGCCAGCAGTTACGACAGAGAGCCTGGAAACACCATATATTTT
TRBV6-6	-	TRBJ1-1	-	CASTKRTNTEAFF	TGTGCCAGCACCAAGAGGACGAACACTGAAGCTTTCTTT
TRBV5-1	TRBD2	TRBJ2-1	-	CASSLGLAYEQFF	TGCGCCAGCAGCTTGGGACTAGCTTATGAGCAGTTCTTC
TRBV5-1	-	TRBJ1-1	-	CASSLEGFGTEAFF	TGCGCCAGCAGCTTGGAAGGGTTTGGCACTGAAGCTTTCTTT
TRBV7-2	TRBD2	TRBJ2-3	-	CANPRPLAGGPISTDTQYF	TGTGCCAACCCTAGGCCACTAGCGGGGGGGCCAATAAGCACAGATACGCAGTATTTT
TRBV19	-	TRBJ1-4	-	CASSPAEGFATNEKLFF	TGTGCCAGTAGTCCGGCGGAGGGTTTCGCAACTAATGAAAAACTGTTTTTT
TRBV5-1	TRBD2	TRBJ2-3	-	CASSAGLAPTDTQYF	TGCGCCAGCAGCGCGGGACTAGCCCCCACAGATACGCAGTATTTT
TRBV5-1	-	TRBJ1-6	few	CASSLVDSYNSPLHF	TGCGCCAGCAGCTTGGTGGACTCCTATAATTCACCCCTCCACTTT
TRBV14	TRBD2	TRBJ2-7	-	CASSHLSGGAREQYF	TGTGCCAGCAGCCACCTTAGCGGGGGGGCGAGAGAGCAGTACTTC
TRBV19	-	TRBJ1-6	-	CATIGRDGHNSPLHF	TGTGCCACAATAGGAAGGGATGGTCATAATTCACCCCTCCACTTT
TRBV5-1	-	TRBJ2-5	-	CASSFNGPSSLWEQYF	TGCGCCAGCAGCTTCAACGGCCCATCCAGCCTATGGGAACAGTACTTC
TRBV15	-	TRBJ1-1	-	CATSLGYTEAFF	TGTGCCACCAGTCTAGGTTACACTGAAGCTTTCTTT
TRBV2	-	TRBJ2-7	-	CASSDSVGADSQYF	TGTGCCAGCAGTGACTCGGTTGGGGCGGACTCCCAGTACTTC
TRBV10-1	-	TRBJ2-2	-	CASSAGGENTGELFF	TGCGCCAGCAGTGCCGGAGGGGAGAACACCGGGGAGCTGTTTTTT
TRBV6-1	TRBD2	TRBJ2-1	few	CASSEVTGGRDNEQFF	TGTGCCAGCAGTGAAGTAACGGGCGGGAGAGACAATGAGCAGTTCTTC
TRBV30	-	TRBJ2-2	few	CAWSGGFVGTGTGELFF	TGTGCCTGGAGTGGGGGGTTTGTAGGGACGGGCACCGGGGAGCTGTTTTTT
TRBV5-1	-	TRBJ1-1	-	CASSVNTPADTEAFF	TGCGCCAGCAGCGTAAACACCCCGGCGGACACTGAAGCTTTCTTT
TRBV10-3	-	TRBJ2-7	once	CAISDPWRSDEQYF	TGTGCCATCAGTGACCCCTGGAGATCCGACGAGCAGTACTTC
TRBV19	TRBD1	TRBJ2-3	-	CASTRDRGTDTQYF	TGTGCCAGTACTAGGGACAGGGGCACAGATACGCAGTATTTT
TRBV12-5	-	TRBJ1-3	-	CASGSIHGGQDTIYF	TGTGCTAGTGGTTCGATCCATGGGGGCCAGGACACCATATATTTT
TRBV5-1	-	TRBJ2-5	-	CASSLDPKGWETQYF	TGCGCCAGCAGCTTGGACCCTAAAGGATGGGAGACCCAGTACTTC
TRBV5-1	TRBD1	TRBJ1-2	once	CASSLSDRGFGYTF	TGCGCCAGCAGCCTGTCGGACAGGGGGTTTGGCTACACCTTC
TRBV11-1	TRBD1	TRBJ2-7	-	CASGTGTSYEQYF	TGTGCCAGTGGGACAGGGACTTCCTACGAGCAGTACTTC
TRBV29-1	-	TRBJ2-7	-	CSVSPGGDEQYF	TGCAGCGTTAGTCCCGGGGGCGACGAGCAGTACTTC
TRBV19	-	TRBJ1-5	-	CASSIDIVGGPSDQPQHF	TGTGCCAGTAGTATAGATATTGTCGGGGGGCCGTCGGATCAGCCCCAGCATTTT
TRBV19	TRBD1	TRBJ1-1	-	CASSTGQVMNTEAFF	TGTGCCAGTAGTACGGGACAGGTGATGAACACTGAAGCTTTCTTT